This TCR beta chain was sequenced during a study of blood T cell repertoires in COVID-19. This CDR3 spans 12 amino acids. Germline V gene data show CDR1 as MDHEN and CDR2 as SYDVKM. Trimming left V 6 bases short and J 6 bases short, with 11 bases between. Here immunoSEQ multiplex PCR was the method, and the copy in TCRdb shows in-frame clones only, minus some. The table lists 250,000 to 300,000 clones, approximately 89% of them singletons. This receptor was identified in a woman aged 45-65 years who had been exposed to COVID-19. J is TRBJ1-2 and V is TRBV28; TRBD1 is a possible D gene (6 bases). The sample taken for sequencing was PBMCs or T cells enriched from blood (not recorded which). DNA of the CDR3: TGTGCCAGCAGGCTCCAGGGGAATGGCTACACCTTC. As protein: CASRLQGNGYTF.